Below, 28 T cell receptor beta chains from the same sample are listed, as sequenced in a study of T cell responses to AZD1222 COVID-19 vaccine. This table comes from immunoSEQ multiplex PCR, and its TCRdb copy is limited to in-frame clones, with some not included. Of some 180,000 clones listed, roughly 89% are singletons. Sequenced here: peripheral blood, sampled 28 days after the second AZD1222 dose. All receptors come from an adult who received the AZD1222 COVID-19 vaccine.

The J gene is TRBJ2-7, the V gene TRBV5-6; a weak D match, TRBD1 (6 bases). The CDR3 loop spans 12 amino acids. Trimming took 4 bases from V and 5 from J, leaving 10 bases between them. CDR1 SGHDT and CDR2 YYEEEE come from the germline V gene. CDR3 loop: CASSHGGDEQYF. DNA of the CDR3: TGTGCCAGCAGCCATGGGGGCGACGAGCAGTACTTC.

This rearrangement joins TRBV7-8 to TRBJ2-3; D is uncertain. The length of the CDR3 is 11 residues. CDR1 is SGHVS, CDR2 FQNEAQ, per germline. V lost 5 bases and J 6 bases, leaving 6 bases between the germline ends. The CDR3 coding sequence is TGTGCCAGCAGCCAGGCGGATACGCAGTATTTT. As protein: CASSQADTQYF.

The CDR3 DNA is TGCAGCGCCCAAGGTCAGGGAGAGACCCAGTACTTC. Amino acid sequence: CSAQGQGETQYF. This chain joins TRBV29-1 and TRBJ2-5; weak D call: TRBD1 (5 bases). V gave up 7 bases and J gave up 4 bases, with 13 bases separating them. The CDR3 runs to 12 residues. Germline loops: CDR1 SQVTM, CDR2 ANQGSEA.

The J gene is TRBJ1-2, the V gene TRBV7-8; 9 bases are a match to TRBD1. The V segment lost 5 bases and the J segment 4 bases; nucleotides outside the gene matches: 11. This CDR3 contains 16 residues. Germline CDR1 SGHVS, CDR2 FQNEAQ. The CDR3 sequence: CASSPLTGGAGYGYTF. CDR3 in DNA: TGTGCCAGCAGCCCACTAACAGGGGGCGCGGGCTATGGCTACACCTTC.

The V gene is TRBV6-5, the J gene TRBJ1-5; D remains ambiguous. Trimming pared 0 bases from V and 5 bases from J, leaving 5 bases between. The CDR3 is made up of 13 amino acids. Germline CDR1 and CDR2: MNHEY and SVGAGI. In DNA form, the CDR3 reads TGTGCCAGCAGTTACTCGGCGGATCAGCCCCAGCATTTT. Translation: CASSYSADQPQHF.

The CDR3 region has the DNA TGCGCCAGCAGTCGAACGGGGCGGGCCTACGAGCAGTACTTC. Its translation is CASSRTGRAYEQYF. This chain joins TRBV10-1 and TRBJ2-7; D may be TRBD1 or TRBD2 (5 bases each). Germline V CDR1 and CDR2: WNHNN, SYGVQD (reference sequence). The CDR3 covers 14 residues. Trimming took off 5 bases at V and 2 bases at J, with 13 bases between the two ends.

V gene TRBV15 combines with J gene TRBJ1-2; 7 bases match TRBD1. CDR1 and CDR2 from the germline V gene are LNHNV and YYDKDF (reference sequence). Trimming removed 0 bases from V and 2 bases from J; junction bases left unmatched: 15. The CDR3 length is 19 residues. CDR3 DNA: TGTGCCACCAGCAGAGAGTTTGACAGGGACGCAGATGAGAACTATGGCTACACCTTC. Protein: CATSREFDRDADENYGYTF.

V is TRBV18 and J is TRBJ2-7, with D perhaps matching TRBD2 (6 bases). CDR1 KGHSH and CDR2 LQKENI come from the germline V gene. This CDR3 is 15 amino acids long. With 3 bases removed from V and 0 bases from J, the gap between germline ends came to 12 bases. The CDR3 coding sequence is TGTGCCAGCTCACCGATAACCGGGAGCTCCTACGAGCAGTACTTC. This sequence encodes CASSPITGSSYEQYF. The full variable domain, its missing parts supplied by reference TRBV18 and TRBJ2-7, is NAGVMQNPRHLVRRRGQEARLRCSPMKGHSHVYWYRQLPEEGLKFMVYLQKENIIDESGMPKERFSAEFPKEGPSILRIQQVVRGDSAAYFCASSPITGSSYEQYFGPGTRLTVT.

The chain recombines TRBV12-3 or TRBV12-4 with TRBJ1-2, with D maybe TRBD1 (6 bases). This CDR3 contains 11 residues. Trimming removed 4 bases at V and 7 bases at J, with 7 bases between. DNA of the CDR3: TGTGCCAGCAGTTCCAGGGGTGGCTACACCTTC. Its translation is CASSSRGGYTF.

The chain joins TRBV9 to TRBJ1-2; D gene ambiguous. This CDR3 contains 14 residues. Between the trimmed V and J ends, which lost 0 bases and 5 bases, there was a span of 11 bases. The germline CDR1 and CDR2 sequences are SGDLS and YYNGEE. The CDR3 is CASSVDSLGYGYTF. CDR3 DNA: TGTGCCAGCAGCGTAGATTCTCTGGGATATGGCTACACCTTC.

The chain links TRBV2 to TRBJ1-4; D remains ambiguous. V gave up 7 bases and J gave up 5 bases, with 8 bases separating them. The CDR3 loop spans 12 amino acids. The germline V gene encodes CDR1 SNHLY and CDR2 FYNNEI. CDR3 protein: CASNLANEKLFF. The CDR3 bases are TGTGCCAGCAATTTGGCGAATGAAAAACTGTTTTTT.

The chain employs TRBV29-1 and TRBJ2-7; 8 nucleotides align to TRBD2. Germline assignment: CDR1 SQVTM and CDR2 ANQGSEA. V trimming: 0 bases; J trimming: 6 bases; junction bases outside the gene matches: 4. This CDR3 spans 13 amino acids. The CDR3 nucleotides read TGCAGCGTTGAAGACGGGGGGGCCGGCGAGCAGTACTTC. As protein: CSVEDGGAGEQYF.

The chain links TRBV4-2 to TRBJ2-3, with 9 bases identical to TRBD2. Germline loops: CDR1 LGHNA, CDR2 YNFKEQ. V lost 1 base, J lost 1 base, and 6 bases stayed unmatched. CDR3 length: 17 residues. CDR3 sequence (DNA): TGTGCCAGCAGCCAAGTCGGGGGCGGGGGGGGCACAGATACGCAGTATTTT. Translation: CASSQVGGGGGTDTQYF.

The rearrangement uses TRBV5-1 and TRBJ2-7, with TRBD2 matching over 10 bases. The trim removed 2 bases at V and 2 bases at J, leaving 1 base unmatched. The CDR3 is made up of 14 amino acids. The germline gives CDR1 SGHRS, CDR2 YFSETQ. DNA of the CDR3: TGCGCCAGCAGCTTAGGGACTAGCGCCTACGAGCAGTACTTC. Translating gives CASSLGTSAYEQYF.

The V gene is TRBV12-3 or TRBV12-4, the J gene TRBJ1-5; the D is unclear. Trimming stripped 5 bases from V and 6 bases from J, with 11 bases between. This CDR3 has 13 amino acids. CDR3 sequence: CASSISQVQPQHF. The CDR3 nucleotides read TGTGCCAGCAGTATCTCCCAGGTTCAGCCCCAGCATTTT.

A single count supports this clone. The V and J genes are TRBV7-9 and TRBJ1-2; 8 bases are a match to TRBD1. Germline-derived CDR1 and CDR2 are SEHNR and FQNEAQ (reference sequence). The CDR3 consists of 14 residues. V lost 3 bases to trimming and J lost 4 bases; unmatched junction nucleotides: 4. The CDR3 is CASSLAGGVYGYTF. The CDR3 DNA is TGTGCCAGCAGCTTGGCAGGGGGCGTCTATGGCTACACCTTC.

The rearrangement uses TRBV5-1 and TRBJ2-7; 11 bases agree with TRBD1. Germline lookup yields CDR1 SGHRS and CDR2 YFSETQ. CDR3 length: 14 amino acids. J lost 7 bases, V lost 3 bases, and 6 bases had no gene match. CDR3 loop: CASSSGTGGGEQYF. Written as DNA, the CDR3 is TGCGCCAGCAGCTCCGGGACAGGGGGTGGAGAGCAGTACTTC.

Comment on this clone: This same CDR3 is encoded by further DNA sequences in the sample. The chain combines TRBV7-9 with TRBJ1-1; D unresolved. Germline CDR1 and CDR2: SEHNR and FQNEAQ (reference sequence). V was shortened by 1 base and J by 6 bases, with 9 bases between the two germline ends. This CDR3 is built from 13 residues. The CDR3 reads CASSLDSRAEAFF. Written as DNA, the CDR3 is TGTGCCAGCAGCTTAGATTCAAGGGCTGAAGCTTTCTTT.

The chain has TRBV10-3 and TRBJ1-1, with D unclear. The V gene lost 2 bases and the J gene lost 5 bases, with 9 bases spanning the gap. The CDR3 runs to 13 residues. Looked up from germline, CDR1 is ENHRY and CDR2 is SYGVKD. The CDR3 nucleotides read TGTGCCATCAGTGAGCAGGCAGCGACTGAAGCTTTCTTT. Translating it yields CAISEQAATEAFF.

The CDR3 bases are TGTGCCAGCAGCTTATTCTCGGCAGCTTACCGTAATAACTATGGCTACACCTTC. Translating gives CASSLFSAAYRNNYGYTF. The chain joins TRBV7-9 to TRBJ1-2; D call uncertain. Germline-derived CDR1 and CDR2 are SEHNR and FQNEAQ (reference sequence). The CDR3 length is 18 residues. V lost 2 bases and J 1 base, leaving 20 bases between the germline ends.

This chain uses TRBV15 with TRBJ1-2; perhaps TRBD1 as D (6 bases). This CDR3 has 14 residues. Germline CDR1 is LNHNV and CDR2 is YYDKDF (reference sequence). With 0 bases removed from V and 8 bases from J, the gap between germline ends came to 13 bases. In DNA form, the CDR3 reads TGTGCCACCAGCAGAGATCTGGGGGCGGGGGGCTACACCTTC. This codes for CATSRDLGAGGYTF.

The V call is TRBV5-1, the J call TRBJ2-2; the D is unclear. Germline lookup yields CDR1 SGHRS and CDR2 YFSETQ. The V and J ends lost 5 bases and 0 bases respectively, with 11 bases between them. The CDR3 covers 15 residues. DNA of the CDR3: TGCGCCAGCAGTAATAGCAACGCGAACACCGGGGAGCTGTTTTTT. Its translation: CASSNSNANTGELFF.

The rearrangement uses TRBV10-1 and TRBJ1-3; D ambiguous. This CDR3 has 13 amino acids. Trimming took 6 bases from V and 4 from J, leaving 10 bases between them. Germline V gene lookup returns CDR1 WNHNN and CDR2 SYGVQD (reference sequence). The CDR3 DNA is TGCGCCAGCAGCGCGAATCCCGGAAACACCATATATTTT. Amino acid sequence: CASSANPGNTIYF.

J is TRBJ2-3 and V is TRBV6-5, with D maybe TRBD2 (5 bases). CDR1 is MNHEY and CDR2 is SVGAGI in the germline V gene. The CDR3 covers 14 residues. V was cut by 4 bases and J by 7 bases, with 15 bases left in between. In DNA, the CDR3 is TGTGCCAGCAGTTCTACCTTCCTAGCATATACGCAGTATTTT. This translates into CASSSTFLAYTQYF.

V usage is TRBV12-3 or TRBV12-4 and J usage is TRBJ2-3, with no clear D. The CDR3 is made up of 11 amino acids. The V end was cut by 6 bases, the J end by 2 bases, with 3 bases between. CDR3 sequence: CASRYTDTQYF. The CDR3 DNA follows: TGTGCCAGCAGGTACACAGATACGCAGTATTTT.

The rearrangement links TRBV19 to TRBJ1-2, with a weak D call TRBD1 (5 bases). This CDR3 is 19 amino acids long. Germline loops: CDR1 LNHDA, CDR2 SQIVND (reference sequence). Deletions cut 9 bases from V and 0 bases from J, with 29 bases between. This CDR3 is CASSSTLPRRDSANYGYTF. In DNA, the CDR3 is TGTGCCAGCTCCTCCACCCTCCCCAGGCGAGACAGCGCTAACTATGGCTACACCTTC.

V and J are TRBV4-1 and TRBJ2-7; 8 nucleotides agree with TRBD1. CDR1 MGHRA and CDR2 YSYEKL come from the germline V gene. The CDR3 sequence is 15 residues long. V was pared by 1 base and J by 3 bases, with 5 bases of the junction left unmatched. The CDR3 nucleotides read TGCGCCAGCAGCCAAGGAGACAGGGGTAACTACGAGCAGTACTTC. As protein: CASSQGDRGNYEQYF.

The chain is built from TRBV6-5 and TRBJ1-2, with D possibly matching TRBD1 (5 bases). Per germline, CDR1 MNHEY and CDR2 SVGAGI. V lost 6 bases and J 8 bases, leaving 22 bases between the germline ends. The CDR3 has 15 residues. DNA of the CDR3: TGTGCCAGCAGCCCAGGGCTGACTTTACCGGGAGGCTACACCTTC. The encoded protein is CASSPGLTLPGGYTF.